A single sample gave rise to the 14 T cell receptor beta chains below, sequenced in a study of CD8+ T cells in alopecia areata. The treatment is: oral pan-JAK inhibitor, 5-10 mg twice daily. RNA extraction and reverse transcription yielded cDNA as sequencing template. Clones were read by immunoSEQ multiplex PCR, and TCRdb kept only the in-frame ones, dropping some. In the table there are about 180,000 clones, roughly half of which are singletons. Material: CD8+ T cells sorted from blood, obtained around week 54, from a patient treated with tofacitinib. These receptors all come from a human donor with alopecia areata.

The V gene is TRBV13, the J gene TRBJ1-6; no reliable D call. CDR3 size: 14 residues. Trimming cost V 5 bases and J 10 bases, with 15 bases left between them. Germline CDR1 and CDR2: PRHDT and FYEKMQ (reference sequence). CDR3 sequence: CASSPEDGRSPLHF. Here the CDR3 DNA reads TGTGCCAGCAGCCCGGAAGACGGCCGGTCACCCCTCCACTTT.

The rearrangement links TRBV18 to TRBJ2-7; D is perhaps TRBD1 or TRBD2 (5 bases each). The CDR3 extends over 15 amino acids. Trimming pared 0 bases from V and 3 bases from J, leaving 12 bases between. CDR1 and CDR2 from the germline V gene are KGHSH and LQKENI. The CDR3 loop reads CASSPPTGPNYEQYF. The CDR3 DNA is TGTGCCAGCTCACCACCTACGGGACCAAACTACGAGCAGTACTTC.

In this sample, this clone turned up a few times. Other DNA sequences of this sample code for an identical CDR3. This sequence joins TRBV30 and TRBJ1-2; possibly TRBD1 for D (5 bases). V was shortened by 3 bases and J by 2 bases, with 7 bases between the two germline ends. Germline V gene lookup returns CDR1 GTSNPN and CDR2 SVGIG (reference sequence). The CDR3 sequence is 12 residues long. The CDR3 is CAWSGGNYGYTF. In DNA form, the CDR3 reads TGTGCCTGGAGCGGGGGGAACTATGGCTACACCTTC. Filled out from reference TRBV30 and TRBJ1-2, the complete variable domain reads SQTIHQWPATLVQPVGSPLSLECTVEGTSNPNLYWYRQAAGRGLQLLFYSVGIGQISSEVPQNLSASRPQDRQFILSSKKLLLSDSGFYLCAWSGGNYGYTFGSGTRLTVV.

This chain joins TRBV5-1 and TRBJ2-4; 7 bases match TRBD2. V was clipped by 0 bases and J by 8 bases; unmatched bases: 5. CDR1 is SGHRS and CDR2 is YFSETQ in the germline V gene. The CDR3 consists of 14 residues. The CDR3 DNA reads as TGCGCCAGCAGCTTGGGTGGGAGGGGAGACATTCAGTACTTC. Amino acid sequence: CASSLGGRGDIQYF.

The chain employs TRBV7-2 and TRBJ2-5; 8 bases fit TRBD2. J gave up 5 bases and V 6 bases, and 5 bases lay outside the gene matches. Germline CDR1 and CDR2: SGHTA and FQGNSA. The CDR3 loop spans 13 amino acids. CDR3 sequence reads: CASRRTSRETQYF. CDR3 in DNA: TGTGCCAGCAGGCGGACTAGCCGGGAGACCCAGTACTTC.

The rearrangement links TRBV7-8 to TRBJ2-1; D is ambiguous. This CDR3 has 16 amino acids. Germline CDR1 reads SGHVS; CDR2 reads FQNEAQ. V dropped 5 bases and J dropped 7 bases, with 21 bases sitting between them. DNA of the CDR3: TGTGCCAGCAGCGCCACGGACGTGGAGACACTAAATGAGCAGTTCTTC. It yields the protein CASSATDVETLNEQFF.

The genes are TRBV5-1 and TRBJ2-1; D is unresolved. Germline loops: CDR1 SGHRS, CDR2 YFSETQ. V was pared by 0 bases and J by 6 bases, with 7 bases between. The CDR3 has 13 residues. CDR3 nucleotides: TGCGCCAGCAGCTTGGGGGCCCCCAATGAGCAGTTCTTC. Its translation is CASSLGAPNEQFF.

This clone was seen more than once but under ten times. The chain uses TRBV7-3 and TRBJ1-2; D remains unclear. Germline CDR1 and CDR2: SGHTA and FQGTGA. The ends were cut back, 5 bases at V and 6 bases at J, with 19 bases in the middle. The CDR3 is 15 amino acids. The CDR3 here is CASSPRAHRSDGYTF. The CDR3 nucleotides read TGTGCCAGCAGCCCCCGAGCTCACAGATCTGATGGCTACACCTTC.

This clone appeared once. The chain carries TRBV7-3 and TRBJ1-1; D gene uncertain. There are 16 residues in the CDR3. The V end was cut by 5 bases, the J end by 7 bases, with 23 bases between. Germline CDR1 reads SGHTA; CDR2 reads FQGTGA. CDR3 region: CASSLLGPRESGEAFF. In DNA form, the CDR3 reads TGTGCCAGCAGCCTCCTTGGCCCCAGAGAATCGGGTGAAGCTTTCTTT. Full variable domain (rest looked up from reference TRBV7-3 and TRBJ1-1): GAGVSQTPSNKVTEKGKYVELRCDPISGHTALYWYRQSLGQGPEFLIYFQGTGAADDSGLPNDRFFAVRPEGSVSTLKIQRTERGDSAVYLCASSLLGPRESGEAFFGQGTRLTVV.

The J gene is TRBJ2-3, the V gene TRBV19; D might be TRBD1 or TRBD2, each matching 5 bases. Germline CDR1 is LNHDA and CDR2 is SQIVND (reference sequence). The V end was cut by 8 bases, the J end by 3 bases, with 12 bases between. This CDR3 is built from 13 residues. CDR3 nucleotide sequence: TGTGCCAGTCAGTCCAGGGAGACAGATACGCAGTATTTT. Protein sequence: CASQSRETDTQYF.

The chain employs TRBV7-9 and TRBJ2-2; no firm D call. Trimming cost V 4 bases and J 6 bases, with 12 bases left between them. CDR1 is SEHNR and CDR2 is FQNEAQ in the germline V gene (reference sequence). CDR3 length: 14 amino acids. CDR3 residues: CASSSIGSAGELFF. Written as DNA, the CDR3 is TGTGCCAGCAGCTCCATAGGGTCCGCCGGGGAGCTGTTTTTT. Full variable domain (outside the CDR3, taken from reference TRBV7-9 and TRBJ2-2): DTGVSQNPRHKITKRGQNVTFRCDPISEHNRLYWYRQTLGQGPEFLTYFQNEAQLEKSRLLSDRFSAERPKGSFSTLEIQRTEQGDSAMYLCASSSIGSAGELFFGEGSRLTVL.

The J gene is TRBJ2-4, the V gene TRBV9; TRBD2 aligns across 8 bases. After removal of 3 bases from V and 7 bases from J, the junction contained 6 bases not matched to a gene. CDR1 SGDLS and CDR2 YYNGEE come from the germline V gene. The length of the CDR3 is 14 residues. CDR3 protein: CASSAGTSGNIQYF. CDR3 sequence (DNA): TGTGCCAGCAGCGCCGGGACTAGTGGGAACATTCAGTACTTC.

The CDR3: CASSPSGSHEQYF. For the CDR3, the DNA is TGTGCCAGCAGCCCCTCAGGGAGCCACGAGCAGTACTTC. This chain connects TRBV7-3 to TRBJ2-7; D tentatively reads TRBD1 or TRBD2 (5 bases each). Germline CDR1 SGHTA, CDR2 FQGTGA. This CDR3 spans 13 amino acids. Trimming removed 5 bases from V and 5 bases from J, with 13 bases in between.

The chain employs TRBV29-1 and TRBJ2-6; D is undetermined. Deletions cut 5 bases from V and 0 bases from J, with 14 bases between. There are 16 residues in the CDR3. Germline CDR1 is SQVTM and CDR2 is ANQGSEA. CDR3 amino acids: CSVIGYPLSGANVLTF. The CDR3 region has the DNA TGCAGCGTTATCGGATACCCCCTCTCTGGGGCCAACGTCCTGACTTTC. Variable domain in full (rest from reference TRBV29-1 and TRBJ2-6): SAVISQKPSRDICQRGTSLTIQCQVDSQVTMMFWYRQQPGQSLTLIATANQGSEATYESGFVIDKFPISRPNLTFSTLTVSNMSPEDSSIYLCSVIGYPLSGANVLTFGAGSRLTVL.